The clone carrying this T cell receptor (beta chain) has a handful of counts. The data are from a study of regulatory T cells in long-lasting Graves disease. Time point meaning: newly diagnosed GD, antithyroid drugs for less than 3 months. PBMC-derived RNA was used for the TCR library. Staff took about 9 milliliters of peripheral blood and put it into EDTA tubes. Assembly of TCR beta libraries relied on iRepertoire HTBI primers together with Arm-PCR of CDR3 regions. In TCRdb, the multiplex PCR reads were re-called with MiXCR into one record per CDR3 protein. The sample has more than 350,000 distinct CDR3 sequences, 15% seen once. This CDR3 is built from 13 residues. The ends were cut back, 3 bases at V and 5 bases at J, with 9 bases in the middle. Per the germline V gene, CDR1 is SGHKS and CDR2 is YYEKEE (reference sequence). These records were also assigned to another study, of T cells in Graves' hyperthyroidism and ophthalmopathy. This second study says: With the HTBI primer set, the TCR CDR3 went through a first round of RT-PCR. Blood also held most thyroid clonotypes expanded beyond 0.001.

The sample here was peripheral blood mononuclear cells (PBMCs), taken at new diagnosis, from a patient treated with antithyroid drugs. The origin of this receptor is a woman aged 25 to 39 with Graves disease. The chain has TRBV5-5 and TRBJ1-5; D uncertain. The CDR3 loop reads CASSWTGDQPQHF. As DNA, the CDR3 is TGTGCCAGCAGCTGGACGGGAGATCAGCCCCAGCATTTT. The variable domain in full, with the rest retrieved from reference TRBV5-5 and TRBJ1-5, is DAGVTQSPTHLIKTRGQQVTLRCSPISGHKSVSWYQQVLGQGPQFIFQYYEKEERGRGNFPDRFSARQFPNYSSELNVNALLLGDSALYLCASSWTGDQPQHFGDGTRLSIL.